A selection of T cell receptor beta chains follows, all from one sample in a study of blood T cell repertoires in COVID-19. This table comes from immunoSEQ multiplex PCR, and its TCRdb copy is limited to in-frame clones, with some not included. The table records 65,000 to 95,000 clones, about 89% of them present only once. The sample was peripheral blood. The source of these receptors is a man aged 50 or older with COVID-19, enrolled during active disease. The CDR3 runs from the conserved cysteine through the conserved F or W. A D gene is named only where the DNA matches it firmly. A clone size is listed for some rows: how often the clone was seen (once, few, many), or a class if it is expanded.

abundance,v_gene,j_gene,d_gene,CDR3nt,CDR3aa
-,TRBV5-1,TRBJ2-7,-,TGCGCCAGCAGCTTGGCCGGTGGAGCTATCTATTCGGACGAGCAGTACTTC,CASSLAGGAIYSDEQYF
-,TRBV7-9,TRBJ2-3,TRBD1,TGTGCCAGCAGCCCGGGACAGGGAGGGGATTTGGATACGCAGTATTTT,CASSPGQGGDLDTQYF
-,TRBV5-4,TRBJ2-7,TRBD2,TGTGCCAGCAGCGTTGGAACCGGGACTACCTACGAGCAGTACTTC,CASSVGTGTTYEQYF
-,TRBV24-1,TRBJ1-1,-,TGTGCCACCAGGGGCTCGGCGGGGAGTACTGAAGCTTTCTTT,CATRGSAGSTEAFF
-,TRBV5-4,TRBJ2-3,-,TGTGCCAGCAGCTTGTCCGAGGGTACGCAGTATTTT,CASSLSEGTQYF
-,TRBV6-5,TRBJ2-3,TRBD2,TGTGCCAGCAGTTCGGCCGGGGGGGGAACAGATACGCAGTATTTT,CASSSAGGGTDTQYF
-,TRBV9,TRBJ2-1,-,TGTGCCAGCAGCGTAGCAGTCGTAGCGGAAAATGAGCAGTTCTTC,CASSVAVVAENEQFF
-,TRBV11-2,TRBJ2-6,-,TGTGCCAGCATCCAAGAGTATGGGGCCAACGTCCTGACTTTC,CASIQEYGANVLTF
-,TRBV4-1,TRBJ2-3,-,TGCGCCAGCAGCCAAGATAAGACGGGAGGGGGCAGGGGCACAGATACGCAGTATTTT,CASSQDKTGGGRGTDTQYF
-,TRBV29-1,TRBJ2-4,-,TGCAGCACCTTTAGTGGGGGCGACATTCAGTACTTC,CSTFSGGDIQYF
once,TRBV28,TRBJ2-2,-,TGTGCCAGCAGTTTGGGTCCGGGGGTCACCGGGGAGCTGTTTTTT,CASSLGPGVTGELFF
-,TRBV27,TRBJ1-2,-,TGTGCCAGTAGCACCCAGAGCAGGGGAGCTGAGTATGGCTACACCTTC,CASSTQSRGAEYGYTF
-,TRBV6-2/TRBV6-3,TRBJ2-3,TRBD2,TGTGCCAGCAGTTTCCTAGCGGGATCGGCCTTCACAGATACGCAGTATTTT,CASSFLAGSAFTDTQYF
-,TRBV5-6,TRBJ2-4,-,TGTGCCAGCAGCCCCAGGGCCCTCGGATACGCCAAAAACATTCAGTACTTC,CASSPRALGYAKNIQYF
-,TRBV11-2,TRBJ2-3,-,TGTGCCAGCAGCTTATTGCGGTCCACAGATACGCAGTATTTT,CASSLLRSTDTQYF
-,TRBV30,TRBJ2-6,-,TGTGCCTGGAGTGTACGCGGAGCCTCTGGGGCCAACGTCCTGACTTTC,CAWSVRGASGANVLTF
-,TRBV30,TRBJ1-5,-,TGTGCCTGGAGTGAGGGTGAGGGTCAGCCCCAGCATTTT,CAWSEGEGQPQHF
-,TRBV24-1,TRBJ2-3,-,TGTGCCACCAGTGATATTGGGGGGACAGCATCAGATACGCAGTATTTT,CATSDIGGTASDTQYF
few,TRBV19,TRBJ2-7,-,TGTGCCAGTAGTATAGACCCCCGCTACGAGCAGTACTTC,CASSIDPRYEQYF
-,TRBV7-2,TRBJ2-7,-,TGTGCCAGCAGCTTATACGGCTACGAGCAGTACTTC,CASSLYGYEQYF
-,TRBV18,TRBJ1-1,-,TGTGCCAGCTCACCCCTGGACAGCTCGAACACTGAAGCTTTCTTT,CASSPLDSSNTEAFF
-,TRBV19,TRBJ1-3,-,TGTGCCAGTAGTCTACAGCTTGGGAACACCATATATTTT,CASSLQLGNTIYF
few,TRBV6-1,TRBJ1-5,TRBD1,TGTGCCAGCAGTGAAGGGCGGGACAGTTATCAGCCCCAGCATTTT,CASSEGRDSYQPQHF
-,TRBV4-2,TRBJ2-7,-,TGTGCCAGCAGCCCTGGGACTGACTCCTACGAGCAGTACTTC,CASSPGTDSYEQYF
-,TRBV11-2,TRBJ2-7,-,TGTGCCAGCAGCTTAGGTCAGTCCTACGAGCAGTACTTC,CASSLGQSYEQYF
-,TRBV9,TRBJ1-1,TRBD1,TGTGCCAGCAGCCCACGGACAGGGGGCCCCACTGAAGCTTTCTTT,CASSPRTGGPTEAFF